What follows is one T cell receptor beta chain and its context. Its binding antigen is unknown. No much larger clone exists at a distance of one base, and base qualities are not known. The record originates from a study of graft-versus-host responses after intestinal transplantation (dated by TCRdb to the early 2020s). Broadly, across the study: Recipients received multivisceral, liver-intestinal, or isolated intestinal transplants. All recipients received anti-thymocyte globulin induction followed by maintenance tacrolimus and steroids for approximately 3 years. After intestinal transplantation, graft-versus-host and host-versus-graft alloreactive T cell clones in the graft, circulation and bone marrow were tracked using bulk TCR-beta CDR3 sequencing. Alloreactive clones were identified by sequencing pre-transplant mixed lymphocyte reaction products and comparing them with unstimulated pre-transplant donor and recipient T cells. A cohort of roughly 25 intestinal transplant recipients, including one retransplant, was enrolled, and a few patients lacking pretransplant specimens were excluded. A peak of at least 4% donor T cells among recipient peripheral blood mononuclear cells was the definition used for donor T cell macrochimerism. Rather than going through the commercial service, samples from a few later patients were sequenced in-house on an Illumina MiSeq and processed with MiXCR. On the study overall, not on this receptor specifically: Conclusions were limited by the relatively low number and heterogeneity of intestinal transplant patients. Early after transplant, peak levels of circulating GvH clones were associated with declines in HvG clones. GvH clones turned up in recipient bone marrow, with some appearing earlier in ileal mucosa or blood, a pattern consistent with an intestinal mucosal origin. In the allografts of patients with donor T cell macrochimerism, GvH to HvG T cell clonal ratios were high.

Dithiothreitol, EDTA incubations and collagenase D digestion were used to isolate intraepithelial and lamina propria lymphocytes from graft specimens. Serial intestinal graft biopsy specimens collected up to 600 days after transplant underwent bulk TCR-beta sequencing. The library came from the immunoSEQ multiplex PCR assay. High-throughput TCR-beta CDR3 sequencing of genomic DNA from most patients was performed by Adaptive Biotechnologies. Per the authors' processing: TCR sequencing data for some 19 patients were retrieved from Adaptive's ImmunoSEQ software; three other patients were processed with MiXCR and VDJtools. Because the origin of CDR3 nucleotide sequences shared between donor and recipient could not be assigned, those sequences were removed. At least 2-fold expansion over unstimulated cells and a minimum CFSE-low frequency of 0.002% (template counts) or 0.001% (read counts) were required for clones to be classified as alloreactive. Clones detected in sequenced pre-transplant spleen, lymph node, or MLR CFSE-low populations of the donor or recipient were defined as mappable. Cumulative frequency of alloreactive clones was calculated as a percentage of all sequences weighted by copy number. The table comes from immuneACCESS by way of TCRdb, which keeps in-frame sequences with V and J called. Part of the clones is missing from these tables; in studies checked, under half for an unresolved V gene and the rest for unknown reasons. The V and J calls and the clone size are those of that table, but D and trimming were determined from the DNA. In all, the sample holds roughly 9,600 clones, and about 77% of those were seen once. The top ten clones comprise 20% to 25% of the sample.

V is reduced by 1 base and J by 8 bases, leaving a spacing of 14 bases between them. CDR1 is given as SGHAT and CDR2 as FQNNGV, both from the germline V gene. From the cysteine up to the phenylalanine, the CDR3 has a length of 15 residues. Only the CDR3 DNA is retained, 45 bases long and in frame from the first base. Sample: ileum tissue, taken 472 days after intestinal transplantation. The chain couples TRBV11-2 to TRBJ1-4; TRBD1 might be the D gene, on 5 matching bases. The origin of this receptor is a human patient who received an intestinal transplant, so some T cells may come from the graft donor. The CDR3 protein is CASSLGGTWGEKLFF. The DNA sequence reads TGTGCCAGCAGCTTAGGAGGGACTTGGGGGGAAAAACTGTTTTTT.